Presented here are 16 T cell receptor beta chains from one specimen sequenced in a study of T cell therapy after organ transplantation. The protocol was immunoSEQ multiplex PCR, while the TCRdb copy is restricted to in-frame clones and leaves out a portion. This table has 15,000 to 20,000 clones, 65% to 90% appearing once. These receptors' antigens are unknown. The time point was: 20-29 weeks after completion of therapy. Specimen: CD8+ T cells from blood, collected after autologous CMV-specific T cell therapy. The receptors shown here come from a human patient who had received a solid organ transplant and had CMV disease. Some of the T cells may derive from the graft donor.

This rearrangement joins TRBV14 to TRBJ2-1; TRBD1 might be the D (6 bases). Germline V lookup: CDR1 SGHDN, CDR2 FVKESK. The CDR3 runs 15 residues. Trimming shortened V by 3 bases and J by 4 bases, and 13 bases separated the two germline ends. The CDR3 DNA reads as TGTGCCAGCAGCCATCGAGGGGACAAATACAATGAGCAGTTCTTC. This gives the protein CASSHRGDKYNEQFF.

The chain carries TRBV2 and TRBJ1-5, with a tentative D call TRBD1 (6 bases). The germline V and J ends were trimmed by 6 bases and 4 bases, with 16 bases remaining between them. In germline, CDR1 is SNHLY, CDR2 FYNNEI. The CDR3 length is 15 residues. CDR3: CASRENRATNQPQHF. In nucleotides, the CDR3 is TGTGCCAGCAGGGAAAACAGGGCGACTAATCAGCCCCAGCATTTT. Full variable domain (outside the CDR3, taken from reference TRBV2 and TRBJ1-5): EPEVTQTPSHQVTQMGQEVILRCVPISNHLYFYWYRQILGQKVEFLVSFYNNEISEKSEIFDDQFSVERPDGSNFTLKIRSTKLEDSAMYFCASRENRATNQPQHFGDGTRLSIL.

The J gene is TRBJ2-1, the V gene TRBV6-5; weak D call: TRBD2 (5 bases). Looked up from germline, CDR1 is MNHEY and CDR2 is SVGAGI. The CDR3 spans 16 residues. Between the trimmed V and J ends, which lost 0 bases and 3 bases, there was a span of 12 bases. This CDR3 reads CASSYSVGENYNEQFF. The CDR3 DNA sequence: TGTGCCAGCAGTTACTCTGTCGGGGAGAACTACAATGAGCAGTTCTTC.

This CDR3 is CAWGGSLGPDTQYF. In DNA form, the CDR3 reads TGTGCCTGGGGGGGCTCCCTGGGCCCAGATACGCAGTATTTT. The chain combines TRBV30 with TRBJ2-3; possibly TRBD1 for D (6 bases). This CDR3 is 14 amino acids long. Germline CDR1 and CDR2: GTSNPN and SVGIG (reference sequence). Trimming stripped 5 bases from V and 4 bases from J, with 16 bases between.

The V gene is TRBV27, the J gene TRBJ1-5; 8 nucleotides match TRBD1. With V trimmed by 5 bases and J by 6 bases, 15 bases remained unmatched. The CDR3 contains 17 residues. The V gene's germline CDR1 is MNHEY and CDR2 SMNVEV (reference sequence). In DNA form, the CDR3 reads TGTGCCAGCAGTCTTACCAGGACAGGGTATGGGGCTCAGCCCCAGCATTTT. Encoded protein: CASSLTRTGYGAQPQHF.

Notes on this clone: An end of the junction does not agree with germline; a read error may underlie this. Here the CDR3 reads CASSLDGTAVSYEQYF. CDR3 sequence (DNA): TGTGCCAGTAGTCTAGACGGGACTGCAGTTTCCTACGAGCAGTACTTC. This chain joins TRBV19 and TRBJ2-7; D may be TRBD2 (6 bases). Germline CDR1 is LNHDA and CDR2 is SQIVND (reference sequence). The CDR3 loop spans 16 amino acids.

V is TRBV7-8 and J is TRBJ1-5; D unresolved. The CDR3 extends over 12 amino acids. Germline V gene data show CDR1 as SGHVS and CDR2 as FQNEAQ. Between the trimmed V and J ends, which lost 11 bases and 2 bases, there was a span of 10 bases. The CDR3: CAWGVGNQPQHF. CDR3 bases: TGTGCCTGGGGTGTGGGCAATCAGCCCCAGCATTTT.

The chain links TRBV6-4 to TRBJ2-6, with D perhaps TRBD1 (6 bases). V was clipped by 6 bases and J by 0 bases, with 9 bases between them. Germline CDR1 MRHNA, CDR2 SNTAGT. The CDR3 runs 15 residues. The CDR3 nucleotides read TGTGCCAGCAGCCCACAGGGCTCTGGGGCCAACGTCCTGACTTTC. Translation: CASSPQGSGANVLTF.

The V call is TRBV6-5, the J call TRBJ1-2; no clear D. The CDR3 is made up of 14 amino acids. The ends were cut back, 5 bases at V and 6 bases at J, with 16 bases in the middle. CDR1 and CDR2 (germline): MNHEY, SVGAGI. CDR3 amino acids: CASSTFGARDGYTF. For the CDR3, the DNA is TGTGCCAGCAGTACCTTCGGCGCACGGGATGGCTACACCTTC.

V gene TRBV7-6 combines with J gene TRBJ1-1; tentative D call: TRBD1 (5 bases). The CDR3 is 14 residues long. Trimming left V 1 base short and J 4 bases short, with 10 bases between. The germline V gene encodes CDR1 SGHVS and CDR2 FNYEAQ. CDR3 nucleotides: TGTGCCAGCAGCTTAGGGGGGTTCGGCACTGAAGCTTTCTTT. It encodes CASSLGGFGTEAFF.

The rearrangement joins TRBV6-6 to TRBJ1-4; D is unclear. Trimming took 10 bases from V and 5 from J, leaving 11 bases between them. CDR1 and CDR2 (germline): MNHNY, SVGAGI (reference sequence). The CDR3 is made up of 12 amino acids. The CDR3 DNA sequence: TGTGCCACCAGAGCGACCAATGAAAAACTGTTTTTT. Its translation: CATRATNEKLFF.

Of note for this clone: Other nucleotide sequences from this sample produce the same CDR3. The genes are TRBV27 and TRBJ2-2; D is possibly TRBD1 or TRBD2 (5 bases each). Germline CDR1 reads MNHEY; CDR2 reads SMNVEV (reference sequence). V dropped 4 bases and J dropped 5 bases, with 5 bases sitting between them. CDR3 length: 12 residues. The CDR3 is CASSWGTGELFF. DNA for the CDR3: TGTGCCAGCAGTTGGGGGACCGGGGAGCTGTTTTTT.

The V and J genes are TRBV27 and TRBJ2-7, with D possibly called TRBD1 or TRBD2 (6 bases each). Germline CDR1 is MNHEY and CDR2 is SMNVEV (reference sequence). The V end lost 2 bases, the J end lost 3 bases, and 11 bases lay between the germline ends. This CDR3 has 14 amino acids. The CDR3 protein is CASSLIEGGYEQYF. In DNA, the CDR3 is TGTGCCAGCAGTTTAATTGAGGGGGGCTACGAGCAGTACTTC.

The CDR3 DNA reads as TGTGCCAGCAGTTTGCGGGACTCGAGGACAGATACGCAGTATTTT. It codes for CASSLRDSRTDTQYF. This chain links TRBV6-5 with TRBJ2-3, with a tentative D call TRBD2 (6 bases). Per germline, CDR1 MNHEY and CDR2 SVGAGI. The CDR3 contains 15 residues. Trimming took 4 bases from V and 3 from J, leaving 14 bases between them.

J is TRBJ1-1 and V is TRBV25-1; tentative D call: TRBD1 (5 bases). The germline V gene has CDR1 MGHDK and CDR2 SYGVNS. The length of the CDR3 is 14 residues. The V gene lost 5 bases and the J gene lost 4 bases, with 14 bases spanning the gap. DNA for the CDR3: TGTGCCAGCAGTCACATGGGTAGGGGCACTGAAGCTTTCTTT. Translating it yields CASSHMGRGTEAFF.

DNA for the CDR3: TGTGCCTGGAGTACGAGCGGGGGACGCGAGCAGTACTTC. This gives the protein CAWSTSGGREQYF. The chain has TRBV30 and TRBJ2-5; TRBD2 matches at 8 bases. The DNA end favors TRBJ2-7, so the J call may be wrong. Germline V gene data show CDR1 as GTSNPN and CDR2 as SVGIG (reference sequence). This CDR3 is 13 amino acids long.